The T cell receptor beta chain under discussion was sequenced for a study of T cell repertoires in cytomegalovirus infection. Study as a whole: Public TCR beta signatures provided an indication of both CMV infection and a matching HLA type. The study, taken as a whole, reports: Dominant in the ex vivo response were TCR beta clonotypes restricted by HLA-C and specific for CMV. Public TCR beta family frequency separated CMV-and-HLA carriers, including in an independent cohort.

Of note for this clonotype: Its specificity is not known.

TCRdb re-derived calls from the reads in MiXCR, one entry per CDR3 protein. This sample has around 310,000 distinct CDR3 sequences, with under 20% found just once. The V end lost 6 bases, the J end lost 2 bases, and 14 bases lay between the germline ends. There are 14 residues in the CDR3. Germline assignment: CDR1 SGHNT and CDR2 YYREEE (reference sequence). The sequence derives from a human donor in good health (CMV status not recorded). Some clones in this sample may be carry-over from other donors' samples. Sequencing was carried out using PBMCs. V usage is TRBV5-4 and J usage is TRBJ1-2; D might be TRBD1 (5 bases). This CDR3 is CASTMDIQNYGYTF. CDR3 nucleotides: TGTGCCAGCACCATGGACATACAGAACTATGGCTACACCTTC.